This is a list of T cell receptor beta chains from one sample in a study of CD8+ T cells in alopecia areata. Measured with immunoSEQ multiplex PCR; TCRdb has only the in-frame clones, and not every one. The sample consists of roughly 280,000 clones, about 60% of them appearing once. Here the sequenced sample was CD4+ T cells sorted from blood, taken at week 52, from a patient treated with tofacitinib. The receptors derive from a human donor with alopecia areata. The CDR3 runs from the conserved cysteine through the conserved F or W. D genes are given only for firm matches. A clone size is listed for some rows: how often the clone was seen (once, few, many), or a class if it is expanded.

j_call,clone_size,d_call,v_call,cdr3_nt,cdr3_aa
TRBJ1-2,NA,NA,TRBV27,TGTGCCAGCAGTATACAGGGTTTTGGCTATGGCTACACCTTC,CASSIQGFGYGYTF
TRBJ2-5,NA,NA,TRBV29-1,TGCAGCGTTGAAGATTGGGTGTGGGGGGAGGAAGAGACCCAGTACTTC,CSVEDWVWGEEETQYF
TRBJ2-5,once,NA,TRBV5-8,TGTGCCAGCAGCCCCTTGACGGTGTCCCAAGAGACCCAGTACTTC,CASSPLTVSQETQYF
TRBJ2-1,NA,NA,TRBV5-1,TGCGCCAGCAGCTTGGTAGGGAGCTCCTACAATGAGCAGTTCTTC,CASSLVGSSYNEQFF
TRBJ1-5,few,NA,TRBV7-9,TGTGCCAGCAGCTTCGGGGGCAATCAGCCCCAGCATTTT,CASSFGGNQPQHF
TRBJ1-3,NA,NA,TRBV9,TGTGCCAGCACCCGGCGGGGCAGCTCTGGAAACACCATATATTTT,CASTRRGSSGNTIYF
TRBJ2-5,few,TRBD2,TRBV5-1,TGCGCCAGCAGGACCGTAGCGGGGGAAGAGACCCAGTACTTC,CASRTVAGEETQYF
TRBJ2-7,NA,TRBD1,TRBV29-1,TGCAGCGTTGACCCGACAGGGTTGGGCTACGAGCAGTACTTC,CSVDPTGLGYEQYF
TRBJ2-5,NA,TRBD2,TRBV9,TGTGCCAGCAGCCCGGGACTAGCGGGAAGGCAGACCCAGTACTTC,CASSPGLAGRQTQYF
TRBJ1-4,NA,NA,TRBV2,TGTGCCACCCAGGGTACAACTAATGAAAAACTGTTTTTT,CATQGTTNEKLFF
TRBJ2-7,NA,TRBD1,TRBV7-9,TGTGCCAGCAGACTGGGACAGAACTACGAGCAGTACTTC,CASRLGQNYEQYF
TRBJ2-1,once,TRBD1,TRBV5-1,TGCGCCAGCAGCATAGGACAGGGTTTAGCCTACAATGAGCAGTTCTTC,CASSIGQGLAYNEQFF